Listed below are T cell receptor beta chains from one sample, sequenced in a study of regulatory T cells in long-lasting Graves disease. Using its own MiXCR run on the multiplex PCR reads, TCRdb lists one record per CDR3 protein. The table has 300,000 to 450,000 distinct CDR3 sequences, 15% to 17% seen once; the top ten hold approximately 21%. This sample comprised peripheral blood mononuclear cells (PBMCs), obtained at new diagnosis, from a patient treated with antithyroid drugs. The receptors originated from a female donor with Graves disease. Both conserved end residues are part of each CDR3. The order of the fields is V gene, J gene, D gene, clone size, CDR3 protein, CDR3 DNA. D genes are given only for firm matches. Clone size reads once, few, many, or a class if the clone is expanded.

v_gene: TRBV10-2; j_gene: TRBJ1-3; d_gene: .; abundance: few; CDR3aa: CASSEVGNSGNTIYF; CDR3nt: TGCGCCAGCAGTGAGGTCGGGAACTCTGGAAACACCATATATTTT
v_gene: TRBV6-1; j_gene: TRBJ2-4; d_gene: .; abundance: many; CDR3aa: CASRAGTLNIQYF; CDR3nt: TGTGCCAGCAGGGCCGGGACACTTAACATTCAGTACTTC
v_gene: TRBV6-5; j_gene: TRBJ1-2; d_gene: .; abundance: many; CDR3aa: CASSYSVRANYGYTF; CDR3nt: TGTGCCAGCAGTTACTCGGTTAGAGCTAACTATGGCTACACCTTC
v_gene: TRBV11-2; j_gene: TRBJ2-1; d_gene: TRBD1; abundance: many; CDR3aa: CASSGSGTGYNEQFF; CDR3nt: TGTGCCAGCAGCGGGTCCGGGACAGGGTACAATGAGCAGTTCTTC
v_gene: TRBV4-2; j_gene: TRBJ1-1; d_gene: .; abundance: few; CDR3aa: CASSQDEDLGAFF; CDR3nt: TGTGCCAGCAGCCAAGATGAGGACCTGGGGGCTTTCTTT
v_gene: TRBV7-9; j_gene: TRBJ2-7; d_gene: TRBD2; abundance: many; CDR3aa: CASSSSTSGSSYEQYF; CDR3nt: TGTGCCAGCAGCTCCTCGACTAGCGGGAGCTCCTACGAGCAGTACTTC
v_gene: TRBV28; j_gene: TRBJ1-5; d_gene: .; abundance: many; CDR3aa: CASSPYTYSNQPQHF; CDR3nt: TGTGCCAGCAGTCCCTATACTTATAGCAATCAGCCCCAGCATTTT
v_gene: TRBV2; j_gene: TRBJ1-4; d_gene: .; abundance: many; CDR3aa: CATRQDETNEKLFF; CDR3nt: TGTGCCACCCGACAGGACGAAACTAATGAAAAACTGTTTTTT
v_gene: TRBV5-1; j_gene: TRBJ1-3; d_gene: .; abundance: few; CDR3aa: CASSLGQAPGTGNTIYF; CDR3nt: TGCGCCAGCAGCTTGGGACAGGCCCCAGGAACCGGAAACACCATATATTTT
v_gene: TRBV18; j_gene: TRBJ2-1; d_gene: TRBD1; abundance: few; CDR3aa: CASSPGLEQGTYNEQFF; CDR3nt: TGTGCCAGCTCACCAGGATTGGAACAGGGGACCTACAATGAGCAGTTCTTC
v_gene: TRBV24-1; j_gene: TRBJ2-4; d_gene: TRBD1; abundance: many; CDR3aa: CATSDGWTGDHIQYF; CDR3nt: TGTGCCACCAGTGATGGATGGACAGGGGATCACATTCAGTACTTC
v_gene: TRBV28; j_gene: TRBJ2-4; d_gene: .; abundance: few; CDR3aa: CASSSKLWKLGKNIQYF; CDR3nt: TGTGCCAGCAGTTCTAAGTTGTGGAAACTGGGCAAAAACATTCAGTACTTC